Detailed here is one T cell receptor (beta chain). The clone's antigen remains unknown. No base-level quality is on record; no much larger clone is a single base apart. These data belong to a study of cytomegalovirus exposure and HLA in healthy donors (dated by TCRdb to 2015 to 2018). The study in broad terms: The roughly 670 repertoires of the first cohort and the roughly 110 validation repertoires were produced on the same platform, according to a later analysis. The study was designed to test whether signatures of past pathogen exposure could be identified by cataloging public T cell receptors. A separate validation cohort of about 110 different subjects was used in addition to the 666-subject first cohort. High-throughput TCR immunosequencing, statistical association of individual TCRs with disease status, and machine learning were combined to predict cytomegalovirus infection status. Broad study findings and their caveats: In both the original and validation cohorts, the classifier was reported to diagnose cytomegalovirus status with high specificity and sensitivity. Most TCR sequences were seen in very few donors, while some public TCRs were found in many individuals. A few of the identified cytomegalovirus-associated TCR beta chains were confirmed in vitro to be specific for cytomegalovirus antigens. Subsequent analysis determined that TCRs grouped into clusters in the first cohort also showed a tendency toward co-occurrence across the 120 or so validation repertoires, and 94% of cluster scores exceeded 0. In the study, around 160 TCR beta chains were listed as associated with cytomegalovirus. The validation cohort had no HLA typing available for a later analysis, so co-occurrence within that cohort was assessed over all 120 or so repertoires. The authors suggested that the approach could potentially be generalized to other disease states and immunological phenotypes.

The library was prepared using the immunoSEQ multiplex PCR assay. As for how the authors treated the data: A statistical classification framework was built to diagnose cytomegalovirus status from the catalog of TCR beta chain sequences. TCRdb took this table from immuneACCESS and kept in-frame rearrangements with V and J called. Such tables lack part of the clones; where checked against another copy, unresolved V genes explain under half of the gap, and the rest is unexplained. D and trimming come from the DNA, and the V and J calls and clone size come from that table. The sample table holds roughly 150,000 clones, of which approximately 94% were seen once. Of the sample, 1.5% to 2% falls within the top ten clones. The V and J ends are trimmed by 7 bases and 2 bases, leaving 14 bases between them. The CDR3 spans 14 residues, from the cysteine through the phenylalanine. Left in the record is the CDR3 DNA by itself, 42 bases read in frame from the first base. The germline V gene provides CDR1 SNHLY and CDR2 FYNNEI.

Separate from the roughly 700-subject first cohort, the validation cohort of about 120 subjects was the group to which the donors belonged. Sequencing was carried out using PBMCs. In this chain, TRBV2 is recombined with TRBJ1-2, and the D gene may be TRBD1, 5 bases matching. The TCR sequence derives from a man between 18 and 35 years old in good health and CMV-seropositive. The nucleotide sequence is TGTGCCAGCACCTGGGGGGGGATAAACTATGGCTACACCTTC. Its protein product is CASTWGGINYGYTF.